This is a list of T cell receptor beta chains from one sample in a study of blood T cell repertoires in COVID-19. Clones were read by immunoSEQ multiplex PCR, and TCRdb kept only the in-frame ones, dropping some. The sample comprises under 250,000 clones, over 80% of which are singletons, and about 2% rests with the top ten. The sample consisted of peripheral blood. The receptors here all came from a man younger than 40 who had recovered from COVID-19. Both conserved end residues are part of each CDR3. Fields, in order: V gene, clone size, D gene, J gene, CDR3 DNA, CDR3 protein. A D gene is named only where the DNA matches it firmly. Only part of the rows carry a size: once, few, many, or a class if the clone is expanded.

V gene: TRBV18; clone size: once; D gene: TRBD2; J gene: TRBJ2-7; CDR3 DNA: TGTGCCAGCTCACCCGGGCTAGCGGGTTCCGAGCAGTACTTC; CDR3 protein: CASSPGLAGSEQYF
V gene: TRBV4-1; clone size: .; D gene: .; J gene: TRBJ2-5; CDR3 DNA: TGCGCCAGCAGCCAAGGAGGGCGGGATCAAGAGACCCAGTACTTC; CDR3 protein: CASSQGGRDQETQYF
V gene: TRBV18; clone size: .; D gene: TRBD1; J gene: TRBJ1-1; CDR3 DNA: TGTGCCAGCTCACCTCTGACAGGGAATACTGAAGCTTTCTTT; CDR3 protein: CASSPLTGNTEAFF
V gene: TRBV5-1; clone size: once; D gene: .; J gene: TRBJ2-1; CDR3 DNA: TGCGCCAGCAGTCGAGTTAGCGGGGGGACAGGGGAGCAGTTCTTC; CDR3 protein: CASSRVSGGTGEQFF
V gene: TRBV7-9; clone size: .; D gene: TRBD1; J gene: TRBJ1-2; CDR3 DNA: TGTGCCAGCAGCTCCTGGACAGGCAACTATGGCTACACCTTC; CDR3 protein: CASSSWTGNYGYTF
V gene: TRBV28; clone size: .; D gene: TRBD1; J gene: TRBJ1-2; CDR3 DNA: TGTGCCAGCAGCTCCGGGGGACAGGGGTATAACTATGGCTACACCTTC; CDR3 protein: CASSSGGQGYNYGYTF
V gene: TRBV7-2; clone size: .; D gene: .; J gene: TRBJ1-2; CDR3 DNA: TGTGCCAGCAGCTCATATTGGGGGGGAGACCATGGCTACACCTTC; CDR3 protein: CASSSYWGGDHGYTF
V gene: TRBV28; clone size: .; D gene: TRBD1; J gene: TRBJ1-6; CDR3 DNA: TGTGCCAGCAGTCCCATAGACAGGGTCGAAAATTCACCCCTCCACTTT; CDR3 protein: CASSPIDRVENSPLHF
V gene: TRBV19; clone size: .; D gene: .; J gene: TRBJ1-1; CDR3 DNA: TGTGCCAGTAGTATTAGTTTACAGCCAGTCGAAGAAGCTTTCTTT; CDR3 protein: CASSISLQPVEEAFF
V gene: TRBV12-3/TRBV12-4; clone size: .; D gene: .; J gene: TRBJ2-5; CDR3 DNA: TGTGCCAGCAGTCCCCAGGGAGAGACCCAGTACTTC; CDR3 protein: CASSPQGETQYF
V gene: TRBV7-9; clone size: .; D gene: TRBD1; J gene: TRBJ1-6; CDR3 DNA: TGTGCCAGCAGCTTAAATGACAGGGGACAGTCACCCCTCCACTTT; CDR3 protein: CASSLNDRGQSPLHF
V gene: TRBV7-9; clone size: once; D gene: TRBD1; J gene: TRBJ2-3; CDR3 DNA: TGTGCCAGCAGCCCCCGGGGACAGGGGAAAAATACGCAGTATTTT; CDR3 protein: CASSPRGQGKNTQYF
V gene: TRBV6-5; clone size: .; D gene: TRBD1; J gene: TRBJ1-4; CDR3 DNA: TGTGCCAGCAATGGACAGGGTAATGAAAAACTGTTTTTT; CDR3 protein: CASNGQGNEKLFF
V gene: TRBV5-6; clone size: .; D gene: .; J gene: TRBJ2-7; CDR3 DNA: TGTGCCAGCAGCTTTAGGACAACCCGCTCCTACGAGCAGTACTTC; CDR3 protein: CASSFRTTRSYEQYF
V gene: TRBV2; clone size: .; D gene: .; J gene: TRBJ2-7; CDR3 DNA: TGTGCCAGCAGTGAAGAGGGAAATAGCGCGTTCTACGAGCAGTACTTC; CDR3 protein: CASSEEGNSAFYEQYF
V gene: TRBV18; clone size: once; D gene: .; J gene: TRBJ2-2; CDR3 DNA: TGTGCCAGCTCACCGACAAGGCCGGACACCGGGGAGCTGTTTTTT; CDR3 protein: CASSPTRPDTGELFF
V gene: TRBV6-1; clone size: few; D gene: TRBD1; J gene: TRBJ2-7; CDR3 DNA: TGTGCCAGCAGTGAAACTGCCGGGACAGGGTCCCACGAGCAGTACTTC; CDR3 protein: CASSETAGTGSHEQYF
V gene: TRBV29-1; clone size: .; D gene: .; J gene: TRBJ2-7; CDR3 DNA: TGCAGCGCACGTAAGGAGGTTTCCTACGAGCAGTACTTC; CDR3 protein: CSARKEVSYEQYF
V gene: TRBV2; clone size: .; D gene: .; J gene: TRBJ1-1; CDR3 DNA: TGTGCCCTCAACGCAGGGTACACTGAAGCTTTCTTT; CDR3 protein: CALNAGYTEAFF
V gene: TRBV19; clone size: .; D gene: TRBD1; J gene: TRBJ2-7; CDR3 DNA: TGTGCCAGTAGTATTAGAGGGACAGGTCCCTACGAGCAGTACTTC; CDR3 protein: CASSIRGTGPYEQYF
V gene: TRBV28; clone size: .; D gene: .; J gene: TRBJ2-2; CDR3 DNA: TGTGCCGCTCAACAGGGTGACACCGGGGAGCTGTTTTTT; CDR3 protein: CAAQQGDTGELFF
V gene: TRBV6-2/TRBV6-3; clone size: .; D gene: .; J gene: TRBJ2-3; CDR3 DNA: TGTGCCAGCAGTCAGACGCACAGACCCGGGAGTAGACGCACAGATACGCAGTATTTT; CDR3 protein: CASSQTHRPGSRRTDTQYF
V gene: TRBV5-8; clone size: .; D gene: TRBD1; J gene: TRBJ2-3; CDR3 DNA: TGTGCCAGCAGCTTGCTTGGGACAGTTGGCGCAGATACGCAGTATTTT; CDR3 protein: CASSLLGTVGADTQYF
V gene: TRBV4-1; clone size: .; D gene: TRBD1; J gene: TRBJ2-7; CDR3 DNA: TGCGCCAGCAGCCACGCCGGGACAGGGGCCTACGAGCAGTACTTC; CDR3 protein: CASSHAGTGAYEQYF
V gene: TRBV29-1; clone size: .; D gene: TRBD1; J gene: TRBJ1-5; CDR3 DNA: TGCAGCGTGGAAAAGGGACAGTATAGCAATCAGCCCCAGCATTTT; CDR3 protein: CSVEKGQYSNQPQHF
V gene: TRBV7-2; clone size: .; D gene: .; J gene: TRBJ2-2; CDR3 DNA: TGTGCCAGCAGTTCTAGTGTCACCGGGGAGCTGTTTTTT; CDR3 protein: CASSSSVTGELFF
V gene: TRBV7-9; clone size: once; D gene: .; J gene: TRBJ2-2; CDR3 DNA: TGTGCCAGCAGCCAAGTTGAAGCCAGGGCGAACACCGGGGAGCTGTTTTTT; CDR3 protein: CASSQVEARANTGELFF
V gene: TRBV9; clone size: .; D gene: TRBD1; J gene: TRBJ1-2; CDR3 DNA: TGTGCCAGCAGCGTAGATCCGGGGCAGGGGGGATATGGCTACACCTTC; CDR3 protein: CASSVDPGQGGYGYTF
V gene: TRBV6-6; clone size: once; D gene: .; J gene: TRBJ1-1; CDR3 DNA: TGTGCCAGCAGTTCGACGACAGGAAACACTGAAGCTTTCTTT; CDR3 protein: CASSSTTGNTEAFF
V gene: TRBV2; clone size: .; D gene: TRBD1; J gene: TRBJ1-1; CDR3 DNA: TGTGCCAGCAGTAGGACAGGGGGCTTGAACACTGAAGCTTTCTTT; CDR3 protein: CASSRTGGLNTEAFF
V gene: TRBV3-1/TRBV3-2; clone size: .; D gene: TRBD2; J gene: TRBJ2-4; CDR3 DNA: TGTGCCAGCAGCCAAGATGGGGGGGGTGAAAACATTCAGTACTTC; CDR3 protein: CASSQDGGGENIQYF
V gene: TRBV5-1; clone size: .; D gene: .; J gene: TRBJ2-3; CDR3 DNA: TGCGCCAGCAGCTTGGAGGCGGTTTCGATCACAGATACGCAGTATTTT; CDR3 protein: CASSLEAVSITDTQYF
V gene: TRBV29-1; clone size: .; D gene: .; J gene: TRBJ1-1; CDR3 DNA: TGCAGCGCGGGACGGTACACTGAAGCTTTCTTT; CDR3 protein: CSAGRYTEAFF
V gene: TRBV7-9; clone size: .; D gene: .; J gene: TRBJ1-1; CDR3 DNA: TGTGCCAGCAGCCCAACCAGTGAGAACACTGAAGCTTTCTTT; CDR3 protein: CASSPTSENTEAFF
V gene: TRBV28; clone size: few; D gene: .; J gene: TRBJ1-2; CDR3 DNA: TGTGCCAGCAAACCCCCCGGGGAACTTTCTGGAGCTAACTATGGCTACACCTTC; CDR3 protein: CASKPPGELSGANYGYTF
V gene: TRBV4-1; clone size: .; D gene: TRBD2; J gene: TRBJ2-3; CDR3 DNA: TGCGCCAGCAGCCAAGTTCAGCTAGCGGGGGGCAGAGATACGCAGTATTTT; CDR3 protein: CASSQVQLAGGRDTQYF
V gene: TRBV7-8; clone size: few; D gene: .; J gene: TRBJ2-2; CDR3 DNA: TGTGCCAGCAGCCCCCTTTCAACAATGGCCGCCGGGGAGCTGTTTTTT; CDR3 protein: CASSPLSTMAAGELFF